The 25 T cell receptor beta chains given below trace back to one sample, sequenced in a study of post-analysis software for immune sequencing data. Unique molecular identifiers tagged the TCR beta cDNA libraries. TCRdb fed the PCR reads into MiXCR, producing one record per CDR3 protein. The sample has about 430,000 distinct CDR3 sequences; 30% to 45% are singletons. Their antigens remain unidentified. Whole-study results and caveats: There were five or six TRBV segments more frequent in patients than controls, and TRBV5-6, TRBV5-1 and TRBV20-1 were among them.

Sequenced: blood. These receptor sequences come from a girl between 2 and 10 years old with multiple sclerosis.

This chain uses TRBV28 with TRBJ1-2; no clear D. Trimming took off 6 bases at V and 8 bases at J, with 13 bases between the two ends. Germline-derived CDR1 and CDR2 are MDHEN and SYDVKM. This CDR3 region has 12 residues. In DNA, the CDR3 is TGTGCCAGCAGGGAACAGACAAGGGGCTACACCTTC. The encoded protein is CASREQTRGYTF.

This clonotype was observed a handful of times. CDR3 sequence: CASSLVGGGTYEQYF. As DNA, the CDR3 is TGCGCCAGCAGCTTGGTAGGCGGCGGAACCTACGAGCAGTACTTC. The genes are TRBV5-1 and TRBJ2-7; D not resolved. The CDR3 contains 15 residues. Germline values: CDR1 SGHRS, CDR2 YFSETQ. V lost 0 bases, J lost 2 bases, and 12 bases lay in between.

CDR3 sequence (DNA): TGTGCCAGCAGGCGGACAGGGACGAACACTGAAGCTTTCTTT. Its protein is CASRRTGTNTEAFF. This chain uses TRBV3-1 with TRBJ1-1, with 8 bases aligning to TRBD1. V lost 6 bases and J lost 1; bases outside the gene matches: 4. The V gene's germline CDR1 is LGHDT and CDR2 YNNKEL (reference sequence). The CDR3 has 14 residues.

The V and J genes are TRBV20-1 and TRBJ2-7; tentatively, D is TRBD1 (7 bases). V was pared by 0 bases and J by 11 bases, with 17 bases between. This CDR3 comprises 13 residues. From germline, CDR1 is DFQATT and CDR2 SNEGSKA (reference sequence). The CDR3: CSARDPRGVSEYF. CDR3 nucleotides: TGCAGTGCTAGAGATCCCAGGGGGGTCTCGGAGTACTTC.

Only a few counts were recorded for this clonotype. The junction departs from the called germline gene at one end, perhaps through a read error. The CDR3 sequence is CASSPLAGGLQETQYF. CDR3 coding DNA: TGTGCCAGCTCCCCACTGGCGGGGGGTCTCCAAGAGACCCAGTACTTC. The chain joins TRBV18 to TRBJ2-5, with 8 bases aligning to TRBD2. The CDR3 consists of 16 residues. CDR1 KGHSH and CDR2 LQKENI come from the germline V gene.

J is TRBJ2-4 and V is TRBV7-9; no clear D gene. Germline values: CDR1 SEHNR, CDR2 FQNEAQ (reference sequence). The V gene lost 4 bases and the J gene lost 1 base, with 11 bases spanning the gap. The CDR3 is 15 residues long. The CDR3 nucleotides are TGTGCCAGCAGCTCTTTTGACGGGGCCAAAAACATTCAGTACTTC. It is translated as CASSSFDGAKNIQYF.

This clonotype was observed many times. The rearrangement links TRBV4-3 to TRBJ2-3, with 9 bases aligning to TRBD2. The V and J ends lost 1 base and 2 bases, in that order; junction bases with no gene match: 7. The CDR3 contains 17 residues. Germline CDR1 and CDR2: LGHNA and YSLEER. The CDR3 DNA follows: TGCGCCAGCAGCCAAGTGTTCAGGACTAGCGTCACAGATACGCAGTATTTT. Encoded protein: CASSQVFRTSVTDTQYF.

This clonotype was detected only a few times. V gene TRBV29-1 combines with J gene TRBJ1-1; TRBD1 matches 9 bases. J was trimmed by 3 bases and V by 7 bases; bases with no gene match: 9. This CDR3 contains 14 residues. Looked up from germline, CDR1 is SQVTM and CDR2 is ANQGSEA. CDR3 DNA sequence: TGCAGCGGATGTTACAGGGGGCAGGACACTGAAGCTTTCTTT. It translates to CSGCYRGQDTEAFF.

The V and J genes are TRBV7-9 and TRBJ2-7, with 7 nucleotides matching TRBD1. The V gene end was trimmed by 5 bases and the J gene end by 1 base; junction bases not matched to a gene: 8. This CDR3 contains 15 residues. Per the germline V gene, CDR1 is SEHNR and CDR2 is FQNEAQ (reference sequence). Written as DNA, the CDR3 is TGTGCCAGCAGCATCACGCGGACAGGTTCCTACGAGCAGTACTTC. Translation: CASSITRTGSYEQYF.

This clonotype was counted many times. The V gene is TRBV7-6, the J gene TRBJ2-7; TRBD2 matches at 9 bases. From germline, CDR1 is SGHVS and CDR2 FNYEAQ. The junction had 4 bases not matched to a gene; V was cut back by 0 bases and J by 1 base. CDR3 length equals 16 residues. CDR3 in amino acids: CASSLALSGSSYEQYF. The CDR3 coding sequence is TGTGCCAGCAGCTTAGCGCTTAGCGGGAGTTCCTACGAGCAGTACTTC.

This clonotype was counted a few times. This chain joins TRBV6-6 and TRBJ2-7; 7 nucleotides align to TRBD1. J was trimmed by 6 bases and V by 4 bases; bases with no gene match: 6. The CDR3 covers 13 residues. Germline V gene sequence: CDR1 MNHNY, CDR2 SVGAGI (reference sequence). CDR3 sequence reads: CASSSAQGFEQYF. The CDR3 DNA follows: TGTGCCAGCAGTTCCGCACAGGGGTTCGAGCAGTACTTC.

The gene calls are TRBV12-3 or TRBV12-4 and TRBJ2-7, with D possibly matching TRBD2 (5 bases). This CDR3 is 17 amino acids long. Trimming took off 4 bases at V and 4 bases at J, with 23 bases between the two ends. The CDR3 nucleotides are TGTGCCAGCAGTTGGGGTATTGTGCCGGGGATTATTTACGAGCAGTACTTC. The encoded protein is CASSWGIVPGIIYEQYF.

This clonotype was recorded a few times. The genes are TRBV5-1 and TRBJ1-6; no clear D gene. Looked up from germline, CDR1 is SGHRS and CDR2 is YFSETQ. This CDR3 region has 14 residues. Trimming cost V 2 bases and J 7 bases, with 10 bases left between them. The CDR3 loop reads CASSLVTVNSPLHF. CDR3 nucleotide sequence: TGCGCCAGCAGCTTAGTGACGGTGAATTCACCCCTCCACTTT.

This rearrangement joins TRBV29-1 to TRBJ1-2, with D perhaps matching TRBD1 (5 bases). Germline CDR1 SQVTM, CDR2 ANQGSEA. This CDR3 is 17 amino acids long. V was pared by 4 bases and J by 3 bases, with 24 bases between. CDR3 protein: CSVVLGRANFGDYGYTF. CDR3 coding DNA: TGCAGCGTTGTACTGGGACGGGCGAATTTCGGGGACTATGGCTACACCTTC.

This clonotype has only a few counts. This sequence joins TRBV7-2 and TRBJ2-1; TRBD1 matches at 9 bases. The germline CDR1 and CDR2 sequences are SGHTA and FQGNSA. CDR3 length: 15 residues. With V trimmed by 1 base and J by 9 bases, 7 bases remained unmatched. The CDR3 DNA reads as TGTGCCAGCAGCTTAGTCTGGGACAGGGCGCTTGAGCAGTTCTTC. This encodes CASSLVWDRALEQFF.

The count of this clonotype is one. The V call is TRBV5-1, the J call TRBJ1-1; weak D call: TRBD1 (5 bases). V was cut by 2 bases and J by 6 bases, with 14 bases left in between. Germline loops: CDR1 SGHRS, CDR2 YFSETQ. The CDR3 is made up of 14 amino acids. The CDR3 reads CASSFLGEVAEAFF. CDR3 sequence (DNA): TGCGCCAGCAGCTTTCTAGGGGAGGTAGCTGAAGCTTTCTTT.

This clonotype appeared a few times. V and J are TRBV7-3 and TRBJ1-1, with 7 nucleotides matching TRBD1. The ends lost 6 bases at V and 5 bases at J; junction bases unmatched: 6. Germline CDR1 and CDR2: SGHTA and FQGTGA. The CDR3 extends over 13 amino acids. DNA for the CDR3: TGTGCCAGCAGGAGGGGGCAAGGGACTGAAGCTTTCTTT. Translation gives CASRRGQGTEAFF.

This clonotype appeared a single time. The chain recombines TRBV5-1 with TRBJ2-5; D gene ambiguous. Trimming stripped 0 bases from V and 1 base from J, with 10 bases between. Germline V gene lookup returns CDR1 SGHRS and CDR2 YFSETQ. This CDR3 contains 15 residues. The CDR3 DNA reads TGCGCCAGCAGCTTGGCCGCCAGGTTCCAAGAGACCCAGTACTTC. Amino acids: CASSLAARFQETQYF.

The chain links TRBV2 to TRBJ2-3; TRBD1 or TRBD2 may be the D gene (5 bases each). Looked up from germline, CDR1 is SNHLY and CDR2 is FYNNEI. V was trimmed by 6 bases and J by 7 bases, leaving 17 bases between them. The CDR3 extends over 14 amino acids. The CDR3 loop is CASSSLGQGHTQYF. CDR3 DNA: TGTGCCAGCAGCTCCTTGGGGCAGGGACATACGCAGTATTTT.

V gene TRBV6-5 combines with J gene TRBJ1-6, with a possible D match to TRBD1 (6 bases). Trimming left V 5 bases short and J 6 bases short, with 14 bases between. Germline V gene sequence: CDR1 MNHEY, CDR2 SVGAGI. The CDR3 loop spans 15 amino acids. CDR3 protein: CASSGTGGPNSPLHF. The CDR3 nucleotides read TGTGCCAGCAGTGGAACCGGGGGCCCTAATTCACCCCTCCACTTT.

The chain recombines TRBV2 with TRBJ2-7; D is perhaps TRBD1 (5 bases). The CDR3 has 12 amino acids. The germline V and J ends were trimmed by 7 bases and 4 bases, with 11 bases remaining between them. Germline assignment: CDR1 SNHLY and CDR2 FYNNEI. CDR3 in amino acids: CASKDSVYEQYF. The CDR3 DNA follows: TGTGCCAGCAAAGACAGTGTATACGAGCAGTACTTC.

This clonotype came up a few times. This chain uses TRBV28 with TRBJ2-5; 13 bases agree with TRBD2. Germline V gene sequence: CDR1 MDHEN, CDR2 SYDVKM. The trim removed 5 bases at V and 5 bases at J, leaving 11 bases unmatched. The CDR3 has 17 residues. As DNA, the CDR3 is TGTGCCAGCAGTGTAACTAGCGGGAGGGGACTAGTGGAGACCCAGTACTTC. This gives the protein CASSVTSGRGLVETQYF.

The chain recombines TRBV7-3 with TRBJ2-3; D is ambiguous. V gave up 5 bases and J gave up 6 bases, with 15 bases separating them. The CDR3 sequence is 14 residues long. Germline V CDR1 and CDR2: SGHTA, FQGTGA. The CDR3 DNA sequence: TGTGCCAGCAGCATAATTGGAGTTTCGGATACGCAGTATTTT. This sequence encodes CASSIIGVSDTQYF.

This chain links TRBV7-9 with TRBJ1-6; TRBD1 aligns across 8 bases. The CDR3 is made up of 16 amino acids. Trimming at V came to 4 bases and at J to 7 bases, leaving 9 bases not matched to a gene. CDR1 and CDR2 (germline): SEHNR, FQNEAQ (reference sequence). As DNA, the CDR3 is TGTGCCAGCAGCTCGATCCTGACAGGGGAGAATTCACCCCTCCACTTT. Residues: CASSSILTGENSPLHF.

The J gene is TRBJ2-5, the V gene TRBV7-6, with 7 nucleotides matching TRBD1. V shed 0 bases, J shed 1 base, and the junction held 5 bases outside the gene matches. The V gene's germline CDR1 is SGHVS and CDR2 FNYEAQ. The CDR3 contains 16 residues. CDR3 DNA sequence: TGTGCCAGCAGCTTAGCTGGGACAGTTCCCCAAGAGACCCAGTACTTC. It yields the protein CASSLAGTVPQETQYF. The entire variable domain, with the rest obtained from reference TRBV7-6 and TRBJ2-5, is as follows: GAGVSQSPRYKVTKRGQDVALRCDPISGHVSLYWYRQALGQGPEFLTYFNYEAQQDKSGLPNDRFSAERPEGSISTLTIQRTEQRDSAMYRCASSLAGTVPQETQYFGPGTRLLVL.